This T cell receptor beta chain came from a study of blood T cells in healthy people across ages (dated by TCRdb to the mid-2010s). Background on the whole study: In model experiments, roughly one uniquely barcoded TCR beta cDNA molecule per two T cells was captured by template switching. Two additional independent replicas of 1 million unique cDNA reads from the same blood draw were analyzed for two donors (one aged 18 to 30 and one aged 80 or older). Age-related changes in TCR beta repertoire diversity were measured in the study by deep sequencing normalized with unique cDNA molecular identifiers. Donors of different ages were randomly distributed across sequencing lanes to avoid experimental bias. Donors were grouped into four age groups: young (average approximately 15 years), middle-aged (under 40), aged (around 56) and long-lived (approximately 75).

This clonotype showed up just a few times. The antigen it binds to is not known. No much larger clone is present one base from it, and per-base qualities are unavailable. The paper as a whole reports these results and caveats: Estimates of total diversity from one million sequenced T cells were regarded as lower bounds and underestimates. A strong correlation was found between observed TCR beta diversity and the percentage of naive T cells measured by flow cytometry. The CMV infection status of donors was not known, potentially confounding age-related changes in expanded clonotypes. Bulk unsorted PBMC profiling prevented conclusive comparison of naive and antigen-experienced compartments. The long-lived group showed more naive CD4+ T cells, fewer expanded clones and increased TCR diversity than the aged group, suggesting age selection. Observed TCR beta diversity per million T cells fell roughly linearly with age, and a significant reduction was already apparent by age around 39.

There are 11 amino acids in the CDR3, from cysteine to phenylalanine inclusive. Solely the CDR3 DNA is kept, with 33 bases framed from the first base. The germline V gene (reference sequence) sets CDR1 to DFQATT and CDR2 to SNEGSKA. V lost 4 bases and J lost 8 bases; the stretch between them is 9 bases long. Systemically healthy Caucasian individuals from Russia, about 38 in total and aged about 6 to 100 years, were included as donors. Each donor gave about 9.2 milliliters of peripheral blood, drawn into EDTA-treated Vacutainer tubes. Ficoll-Paque density-gradient centrifugation was used to isolate PBMCs, with at least 6.5 million obtained per sample. Trizol reagent was used to extract total RNA from PBMCs, with at least 5 micrograms per sample. For every donor, an aliquot of PBMCs went through flow cytometry to measure the percentages of naive CD45RAhigh/CD27high T cells. Libraries were made using 5' RACE. The sequencer listed for this sample is Illumina HiSeq 2500. The second PCR ran for roughly 6 to 11 cycles and used a J-beta primer mix along with a sample-barcoded 5' primer. A template-switch 5' adaptor carrying 12 random nucleotides introduced a unique molecular identifier onto each TCR beta cDNA molecule. Each sample yielded at least 2.5 million CDR3-containing paired-end reads. The Mint cDNA synthesis kit, primed by a TRBC-specific oligonucleotide, was used to synthesize first-strand cDNA from all RNA. After uracil-DNA glycosylase treatment, a first 18-cycle PCR used universal primers M1SS and BC2_uni_R on all cDNA. For the original study's pipeline: For normalization, 1 million high-quality reads were randomly selected from each sample, with every read carrying a distinct molecular identifier. Instead of being binned into consensus sequences, reads that shared molecular identifiers were thrown out. MiTCR, with a Q25 quality threshold and the strictest error-elimination algorithm, was used for CDR3 identification, clonotype clustering and error correction. Lower-bound total TCR beta diversity was estimated with a nonparametric unseen species model using Euler transformation. Clones were called with MiXCR by TCRdb after fastp trimmed the public reads at Q25, and only in-frame beta chains were retained. All rows with the same CDR3 protein become a single entry with the most common DNA and genes. The V and J calls were determined by TCRdb, not by the authors. The sample table shows 1.5 million to 2 million distinct CDR3 sequences, and approximately 50% are seen once. The ten largest clones represent around 2.1% of the sample.

The clonotype was recovered from a woman in her thirties or forties in good health. Material for sequencing was blood. The chain uses TRBV20-1 and TRBJ2-1, with the D gene call left open. Here the CDR3 is given as CSATWLYEQFF. Here is the DNA: TGCAGTGCTACTTGGCTATATGAGCAGTTCTTC.